This TCR beta chain is drawn from a study of T cell changes during pregnancy in multiple sclerosis. Measured with immunoSEQ multiplex PCR; TCRdb has only the in-frame clones, and not every one. The table has roughly 70,000 clones, more than 80% seen once; the top ten hold roughly 1.2%. The CDR3 has 16 amino acids. This TCR derives from a female donor with multiple sclerosis, enrolled in a pregnancy study. The chain carries TRBV21-1 and TRBJ1-2. TRBV21-1 is marked as a pseudogene. The source material was peripheral blood, sampled in the third trimester of pregnancy. CDR3 bases: TGTGCCAGCAGCTCCCGGGGGGGCCTTGCCCCTTATGGCTACACCTTC. As protein: CASSSRGGLAPYGYTF.